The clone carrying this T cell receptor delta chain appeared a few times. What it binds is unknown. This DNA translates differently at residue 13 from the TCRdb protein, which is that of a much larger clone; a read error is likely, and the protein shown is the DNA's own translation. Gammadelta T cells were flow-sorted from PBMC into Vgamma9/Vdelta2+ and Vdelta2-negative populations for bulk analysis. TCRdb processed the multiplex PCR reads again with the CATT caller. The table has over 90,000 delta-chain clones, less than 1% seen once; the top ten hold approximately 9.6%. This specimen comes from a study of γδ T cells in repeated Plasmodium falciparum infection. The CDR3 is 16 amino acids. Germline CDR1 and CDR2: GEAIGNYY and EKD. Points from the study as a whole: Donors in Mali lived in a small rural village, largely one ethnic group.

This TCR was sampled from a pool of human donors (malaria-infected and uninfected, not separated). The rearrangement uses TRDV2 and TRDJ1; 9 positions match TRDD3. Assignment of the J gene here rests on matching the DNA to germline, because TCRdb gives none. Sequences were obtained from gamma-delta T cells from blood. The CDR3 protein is CACGPGIRVVTDELIF. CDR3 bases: TGTGCCTGTGGCCCGGGGATACGCGTGGTTACCGATGAACTCATCTTT.